The 7 T cell receptor beta chains below were found in one sample sequenced in a study of metastatic and nonmetastatic thyroid tumors. All patients reached thyroid surgery having received no treatment beforehand. TCRdb re-called clones via MiXCR from the PCR reads. The table lists some 34,000 clones, over 15% of them singletons. Sequenced input: blood. The receptors originated from a female donor with papillary thyroid cancer or a benign thyroid nodule (not recorded which). Some clones in this sample may be carry-over from other donors' samples.

This clone was counted ten times or more. The chain carries TRBV7-8 and TRBJ2-3, with 8 bases matching TRBD1. The CDR3 contains 14 residues. The ends lost 5 bases at V and 3 bases at J; junction bases unmatched: 4. Germline V lookup: CDR1 SGHVS, CDR2 FQNEAQ. The CDR3 nucleotides are TGTGCCAGCAGCCGGACAGGGTTTACAGATACGCAGTATTTT. It encodes CASSRTGFTDTQYF. The full variable domain, with the rest looked up from reference TRBV7-8 and TRBJ2-3, is GAGVSQSPRYKVAKRGQDVALRCDPISGHVSLFWYQQALGQGPEFLTYFQNEAQLDKSGLPSDRFFAERPEGSVSTLKIQRTQQEDSAVYLCASSRTGFTDTQYFGPGTRLTVL.

This clone occurred many times. This chain links TRBV2 with TRBJ2-1, with 11 bases lining up with TRBD1. Trimming took 0 bases from V and 8 from J; bases not matched to a gene: 3. CDR1 is SNHLY and CDR2 is FYNNEI in the germline V gene. This CDR3 spans 15 amino acids. This CDR3 reads CASSEAGDRGDEQFF. As DNA, the CDR3 is TGTGCCAGCAGTGAAGCAGGGGACAGGGGGGATGAGCAGTTCTTC.

This clone came up many times. This rearrangement joins TRBV6-1 to TRBJ1-2; the D gene is possibly TRBD1 (6 bases). Germline V lookup: CDR1 MNHNS, CDR2 SASEGT. The CDR3 loop spans 15 amino acids. V was cut by 5 bases and J by 0 bases, with 13 bases left in between. The CDR3 DNA reads TGTGCCAGCAGTTCCGACAGGATTTCTAACTATGGCTACACCTTC. It specifies CASSSDRISNYGYTF.

This clone was recorded at least ten times. The chain joins TRBV11-3 to TRBJ2-5; 7 bases map to TRBD1. The germline gives CDR1 SGHNT, CDR2 YENEEA. The ends lost 1 base at V and 2 bases at J; junction bases unmatched: 7. The CDR3 extends over 16 amino acids. CDR3 loop: CASSLVQQGVQETQYF. The CDR3 DNA sequence: TGTGCCAGCAGCTTAGTACAGCAGGGGGTTCAAGAGACCCAGTACTTC.

Worth noting for this clone: The conserved phenylalanine or tryptophan is not found at the CDR3 terminus, so this likely reflects a read error. The V call is TRBV20-1, the J call TRBJ1-1; TRBD1 is a possible D gene (5 bases). Germline CDR1 DFQATT, CDR2 SNEGSKA (reference sequence). This CDR3 has 13 residues. V was shortened by 3 bases and J by 5 bases, with 13 bases between the two germline ends. The CDR3 region is CSASSQGGTEAFL. The CDR3 bases are TGCAGTGCTAGCAGCCAGGGTGGAACTGAAGCTTTCCTT.

V usage is TRBV6-2 or TRBV6-3 and J usage is TRBJ2-6; 13 bases are shared with TRBD2. The CDR3 is 21 residues long. Germline V CDR1 and CDR2: MNHEY, SVGEGT. The V gene end was trimmed by 1 base and the J gene end by 4 bases; junction bases not matched to a gene: 13. CDR3 DNA: TGTGCCAGCAGTTACTTCTATCGACTAGCGGGAGGCACTAAGGGGGCCAACGTCCTGACTTTC. Its protein product is CASSYFYRLAGGTKGANVLTF.

Many counts were recorded for this clone. This chain joins TRBV30 and TRBJ1-4; no clear D gene. Germline CDR1 GTSNPN, CDR2 SVGIG (reference sequence). The CDR3 contains 11 residues. V lost 3 bases to trimming and J lost 8 bases, with 7 bases between them. The CDR3 is CAWSDREKLFF. The CDR3 DNA follows: TGTGCCTGGAGCGACCGCGAAAAACTGTTTTTT.